Listed below are T cell receptor beta chains from one sample, sequenced in a study of CD8+CD57+ T cells in acquired aplastic anemia. A single record per CDR3 protein comes from TCRdb applying MiXCR to the reads. The sample has roughly 160,000 distinct CDR3 sequences, over 55% seen once. Sequenced: sorted CD4+, CD8+, or CD8+CD57+ T cells (not recorded which) from PBMCs. The source of these receptors is a human donor with aplastic anemia. CDR3s include the opening cysteine and the closing phenylalanine or tryptophan. The D gene is left open where the match is weak. Clone size appears in some rows only: once, few, many, or a class for an expanded clone.

>TRBV4-1|NA|TRBJ2-2|TRBD2
TGCGCCAGCAGCCAACCATTCAGCGGGGGGAACACCGGGGAGCTGTTTTTT
CASSQPFSGGNTGELFF
>TRBV10-3|NA|TRBJ1-2|NA
TGTGCCATCAGTGAAAAGATGGCGTTCGGGGATGGCTACACCTTC
CAISEKMAFGDGYTF
>TRBV19|NA|TRBJ2-3|TRBD2
TGTGCCAGTAGTATAGATCTATGGGCGGGGGGGCATTTAGATACGCAGTATTTT
CASSIDLWAGGHLDTQYF
>TRBV15|NA|TRBJ2-3|NA
TGTGCCACCAGCAGAGTAGGGTCGATAGATACGCAGTATTTT
CATSRVGSIDTQYF
>TRBV10-2|NA|TRBJ2-2|NA
TGCGCCAGCAGATACACCAACACCGGGGAGCTGTTTTTT
CASRYTNTGELFF
>TRBV7-2|NA|TRBJ2-1|TRBD2
TGTGCCAGCAGCGGAGGGTCTAGCGGGTATTACAATGAGCAGTTCTTC
CASSGGSSGYYNEQFF
>TRBV19|NA|TRBJ2-1|TRBD1
TGTGCCAGTACCCCGACCCGGGACAGACTAAACAATGAGCAGTTCTTC
CASTPTRDRLNNEQFF
>TRBV24-1|NA|TRBJ1-2|TRBD1
TGTGCCACCAGTGACCCCGGGACAGGAATGGATGGCTACACCTTC
CATSDPGTGMDGYTF
>TRBV7-3|once|TRBJ1-2|NA
TGTGCCAGCGGGAAGCAGGGGTTGTCCGGAGGCTACACCTTC
CASGKQGLSGGYTF
>TRBV7-9|NA|TRBJ1-2|TRBD1
TGTGCCAGCAGTGAGAGCCGGTACAGGGGCCCCTATGGCTACACCTTC
CASSESRYRGPYGYTF
>TRBV20-1|many|TRBJ1-5|NA
TGCAGTGTCAACGAAGGGGAAGGAGGTCAGCCCCAGCATTTT
CSVNEGEGGQPQHF
>TRBV29-1|NA|TRBJ2-1|TRBD1
TGCAGCGTTGAGGGACAGGGGGGGACACTCGAGCAGTGCTTC
CSVEGQGGTLEQCF
>TRBV12-3/TRBV12-4|NA|TRBJ1-2|NA
TGTGCCAGCAGTTTAGGACAGGCCTCGTATGGCTACACCTTC
CASSLGQASYGYTF
>TRBV15|NA|TRBJ2-1|TRBD2
TGTGCCACCAGCAGAGATAGCGGGGGGTACAATGAGCAGTTCTTC
CATSRDSGGYNEQFF
>TRBV7-3|NA|TRBJ1-1|TRBD1
TGTGCCAGCAGCTCACCGACAGGGGAAGCTTTCTTT
CASSSPTGEAFF
>TRBV20-1|once|TRBJ2-7|NA
TGCAGTGCTAGAGCATACAGCTACGAGCAGTACTTC
CSARAYSYEQYF
>TRBV24-1|NA|TRBJ1-2|NA
TGTGCCACCAGTGCAGGGAATAGAGGCTACACCTTC
CATSAGNRGYTF
>TRBV20-1|NA|TRBJ2-5|TRBD2
TGCAGTGCCGAGCGGGGAGAGACCCAGTACTTC
CSAERGETQYF
>TRBV7-9|NA|TRBJ2-2|TRBD2
TGTGCCAGCAGCTTAGCCGCGGGGGGGCCTTGGACCGGGGAGCTGTTTTTT
CASSLAAGGPWTGELFF
>TRBV5-1|NA|TRBJ2-3|TRBD2
TGCGCCAGCACCCTTGGGACTAGCGGGGCAGATACGCAGTATTTT
CASTLGTSGADTQYF
>TRBV7-9|NA|TRBJ2-7|NA
TGTGCCAGCAGCTTGAGACAGTACTACGAGCAGTACTTC
CASSLRQYYEQYF
>TRBV2|NA|TRBJ2-3|TRBD2
TGTGCCAGTCGCGGGAGAACGGGGGGGTCGGGCGGTACGCAGTATTTT
CASRGRTGGSGGTQYF
>TRBV24-1|NA|TRBJ2-3|NA
TGTGCCACCAGTGATTCTTCGGGCACAGATACGCAGTATTTT
CATSDSSGTDTQYF
>TRBV7-8|NA|TRBJ1-5|TRBD1
TGTGCCAGCAGCCCCCAGACAGGGATCAGCAATCAGCCCCAGCATTTT
CASSPQTGISNQPQHF
>TRBV11-3|few|TRBJ1-4|NA
TGTGCCAGCAGCTTAGTAGACGAAAAACTGTTTTTT
CASSLVDEKLFF
>TRBV5-1|few|TRBJ2-1|TRBD1
TGCGCCAGCACCTACCGGGACAGGCGCTTGGGATCCTACAATGAGCAGTTCTTC
CASTYRDRRLGSYNEQFF
>TRBV9|NA|TRBJ2-7|TRBD1
TGTGCCAGCAGCGTATCCGACAGGGGGTACGAGCAGTACTTC
CASSVSDRGYEQYF
>TRBV5-6|few|TRBJ2-7|TRBD2
TGTGCCAGCAGCTTTCCGTCTCGGGGGGGATACGAGCAGTACTTC
CASSFPSRGGYEQYF
>TRBV9|many|TRBJ2-3|TRBD2
TGTGCCAGCAGCCCCTCGACGGGGGGTTCAGATACGCAGTATTTT
CASSPSTGGSDTQYF
>TRBV6-2/TRBV6-3|few|TRBJ2-7|NA
TGTGCCAGCAGGCCCCCCGGCTCCTACGAGCAGTACTTC
CASRPPGSYEQYF
>TRBV10-3|NA|TRBJ1-6|TRBD1
TGTGCCATCAGCCAAGACAGGGGGTTAGAATCACCCCTCCACTTT
CAISQDRGLESPLHF
>TRBV7-2|NA|TRBJ2-7|TRBD2
TGTGCCAGCAGCTTAGTCCCTAGCGGTACGAAACCCTACGAGCAGTACTTC
CASSLVPSGTKPYEQYF